This T cell receptor beta chain emerged from a study of Graves' ophthalmopathy and Graves' hyperthyroidism. V lost 5 bases and J lost 1; bases outside the gene matches: 13. The germline gives CDR1 SGHTA, CDR2 FQGNSA. The CDR3 contains 18 residues. This clonotype appeared many times. Cases classed as stable hyperthyroidism had no ophthalmopathy within 18 months of follow-up. A diagnosis was made from clinical symptoms together with serum thyroxine, TRAb, thyroid ultrasound and orbital computed tomography. The authors amplified TCR beta CDR3 regions from RNA transcripts. Scientists carried out first-round RT-PCR using HTBI primers and then a second-round multiplex PCR. TCRdb recomputed calls from the multiplex PCR reads with MiXCR, one row per CDR3 protein. In the table there are about 370,000 distinct CDR3 sequences, 15% to 20% of which are singletons.

The chain combines TRBV7-2 with TRBJ1-2; 10 positions agree with TRBD1. The specimen was peripheral blood. The origin of this receptor is an adult woman with stable Graves' hyperthyroidism. In nucleotides, the CDR3 is TGTGCCAGCAGCCCGAGAGTGGGACAGGGGTGGGGTAACTATGGCTACACCTTC. This gives the protein CASSPRVGQGWGNYGYTF.